This T cell receptor beta chain appears in the sequencing data of a study of blood T cell repertoires in COVID-19. This clone was detected only a few times. Germline V lookup: CDR1 MGHDK, CDR2 SYGVNS. CDR3 length: 13 residues. V lost 4 bases and J 4 bases, leaving 10 bases between the germline ends. Sequencing used immunoSEQ multiplex PCR; TCRdb keeps in-frame clones, though not all of them. Of around 400,000 clones listed, approximately 89% are singletons. The rearrangement links TRBV25-1 to TRBJ2-5; perhaps TRBD2 as D (6 bases). Sequencing was performed on peripheral blood. The TCR sequence derives from a woman in her twenties or thirties with COVID-19, enrolled during active disease. The CDR3 loop reads CASSVGGGETQYF. The CDR3 coding sequence is TGTGCCAGCAGTGTGGGGGGAGGAGAGACCCAGTACTTC.